This entry concerns a single T cell receptor (beta chain). Its antigen is unidentified. TCRdb recomputed calls from the reads with MiXCR, one row per CDR3 protein. The sample lists fewer than 550,000 distinct CDR3 sequences, around a quarter occurring once. The CDR3 totals 16 residues. CDR1 is LGHNT and CDR2 is FRNRAP in the germline V gene. Losses at the gene ends were 1 base for V and 3 bases for J; bases not matched to a gene: 5. This record belongs to a study of T cell repertoires in cytomegalovirus infection. Looking at the study overall: Indications came from public TCR beta signatures; they pointed to CMV infection and to a matching HLA type. Study-level findings and limits: Dominant in the ex vivo response were TCR beta clonotypes restricted by HLA-C and specific for CMV.

Specimen: PBMCs. The sequence derives from a human donor in good health (CMV status not recorded). Some clones in this sample may be carry-over from other donors' samples. The rearrangement links TRBV12-5 to TRBJ1-5, with 8 bases fitting TRBD1. The CDR3 loop is CASGLAGQGYNQPQHF. CDR3 nucleotides: TGTGCTAGTGGTTTGGCCGGACAGGGTTACAATCAGCCCCAGCATTTT.